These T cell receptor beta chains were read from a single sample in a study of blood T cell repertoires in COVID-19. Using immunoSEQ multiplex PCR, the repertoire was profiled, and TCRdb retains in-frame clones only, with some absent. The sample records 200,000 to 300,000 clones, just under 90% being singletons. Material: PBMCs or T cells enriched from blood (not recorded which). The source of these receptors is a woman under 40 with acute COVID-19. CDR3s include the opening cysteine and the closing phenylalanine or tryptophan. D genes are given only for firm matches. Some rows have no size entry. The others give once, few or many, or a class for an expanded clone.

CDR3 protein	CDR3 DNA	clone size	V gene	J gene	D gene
CSVSRGRDQPQHF	TGCAGCGTTTCCAGGGGACGGGATCAGCCCCAGCATTTT	NA	TRBV29-1	TRBJ1-5	NA
CASSPLGQGRTEAFF	TGTGCCAGCAGCCCACTGGGACAGGGGAGGACTGAAGCTTTCTTT	once	TRBV11-2	TRBJ1-1	TRBD1
CASSFRPGTEAFF	TGTGCCAGCTCATTCCGACCGGGCACTGAAGCTTTCTTT	many	TRBV19	TRBJ1-1	NA
CASSTVLIRGIGSPLHF	TGTGCCAGCAGCACCGTCCTGATACGGGGAATCGGGTCACCCCTCCACTTT	NA	TRBV27	TRBJ1-6	NA
CASSSGLAGGPETQYF	TGTGCCAGCAGCTCTGGACTAGCGGGGGGCCCGGAGACCCAGTACTTC	once	TRBV7-9	TRBJ2-5	TRBD2
CASSHTPLRFYNEQFF	TGCGCCAGCAGTCATACCCCCCTCAGGTTTTACAATGAGCAGTTCTTC	NA	TRBV23-1	TRBJ2-1	NA
CASSPSREAAYGYTF	TGTGCCAGCTCACCCTCTCGGGAAGCGGCCTATGGCTACACCTTC	NA	TRBV18	TRBJ1-2	NA
CASSYRSGQGQPQHF	TGTGCCAGCAGTTACAGGTCAGGGCAGGGCCAGCCCCAGCATTTT	NA	TRBV6-5	TRBJ1-5	NA
CATSAWTTYEQFF	TGTGCCACCAGTGCGTGGACTACGTATGAGCAGTTCTTC	NA	TRBV24-1	TRBJ2-1	NA
CASSLKGGTEAFF	TGTGCCAGCAGCTTAAAGGGAGGCACTGAAGCTTTCTTT	NA	TRBV7-8	TRBJ1-1	NA
CASSFGVQAGNTIYF	TGTGCCAGCAGCTTCGGGGTGCAAGCTGGAAACACCATATATTTT	NA	TRBV7-2	TRBJ1-3	NA
CASSYEQGIRSPLHF	TGTGCCAGCAGTTACGAGCAGGGGATTCGTTCACCCCTCCACTTT	NA	TRBV6-5	TRBJ1-6	NA
CASSPSGGRSSTDTQYF	TGTGCCTCCTCCCCTAGCGGGGGGAGGTCGAGCACAGATACGCAGTATTTT	NA	TRBV19	TRBJ2-3	TRBD2
CASGPGTSGEQYF	TGTGCCAGCGGTCCCGGGACTAGCGGCGAGCAGTACTTC	NA	TRBV2	TRBJ2-7	TRBD2
CASSSGQGGTDTQYF	TGTGCCAGCAGCTCGGGCCAGGGTGGAACAGATACGCAGTATTTT	NA	TRBV5-6	TRBJ2-3	NA
CASSYRGTAGGTEAFF	TGTGCCAGCAGTTACCGCGGGACCGCGGGGGGAACTGAAGCTTTCTTT	NA	TRBV6-5	TRBJ1-1	NA
CASRATGGKLFF	TGTGCCAGTAGGGCCACGGGGGGAAAACTGTTTTTT	NA	TRBV19	TRBJ1-4	NA
CATTDRGGHGYTF	TGTGCCACTACGGACAGGGGCGGCCATGGCTACACCTTC	NA	TRBV10-3	TRBJ1-2	TRBD1
CASSEWDSPIRNEQFF	TGTGCCAGCAGTGAATGGGACAGTCCTATAAGGAATGAGCAGTTCTTC	NA	TRBV6-1	TRBJ2-1	TRBD1
CASSPDRVGTGELFF	TGTGCCAGCAGCCCGGACAGGGTCGGCACCGGGGAGCTGTTTTTT	NA	TRBV11-3	TRBJ2-2	TRBD1
CAWSGGDHGNQPQHF	TGTGCCTGGAGCGGAGGGGATCATGGCAATCAGCCCCAGCATTTT	NA	TRBV30	TRBJ1-5	NA
CASSQSGGDGQPQHF	TGTGCCAGCAGCCAATCTGGGGGGGACGGGCAGCCCCAGCATTTT	NA	TRBV3-1/TRBV3-2	TRBJ1-5	NA
CSARRAGEAFF	TGCAGTGCTAGGAGGGCGGGTGAAGCTTTCTTT	NA	TRBV20-1	TRBJ1-1	NA
CASSPTGQGDTEAFF	TGTGCCAGCAGCCCCACGGGACAGGGAGACACTGAAGCTTTCTTT	NA	TRBV27	TRBJ1-1	TRBD1
CSASGLQETQYF	TGCAGTGCTAGTGGACTGCAAGAGACCCAGTACTTC	NA	TRBV20-1	TRBJ2-5	NA
CASSRRGQGTDTQYF	TGTGCCAGCAGCCGCCGGGGACAGGGCACAGATACGCAGTATTTT	NA	TRBV11-3	TRBJ2-3	TRBD1
CASSKERAQETQYF	TGTGCCAGCAGCAAAGAGAGGGCCCAAGAGACCCAGTACTTC	NA	TRBV21-1	TRBJ2-5	NA
CAISEEGANQPQHF	TGTGCCATCAGTGAGGAGGGAGCTAATCAGCCCCAGCATTTT	many	TRBV10-3	TRBJ1-5	NA
CASSLNWGDGNQPQHF	TGTGCCAGCAGCTTAAATTGGGGGGACGGGAATCAGCCCCAGCATTTT	NA	TRBV7-2	TRBJ1-5	NA
CASRDPGLGGTGELFF	TGTGCCAGCAGAGATCCGGGACTAGGGGGGACCGGGGAGCTGTTTTTT	NA	TRBV28	TRBJ2-2	TRBD2
CASSIDGSVNTEAFF	TGTGCCAGTAGTATTGACGGGAGCGTGAACACTGAAGCTTTCTTT	NA	TRBV19	TRBJ1-1	NA
CASSKTGSNTEAFF	TGTGCCAGCAGCAAGACAGGGTCGAACACTGAAGCTTTCTTT	NA	TRBV7-6	TRBJ1-1	TRBD1
CASSSPPDSLVSGNTIYF	TGTGCCAGCAGCTCACCACCCGACTCCTTGGTCTCAGGAAACACCATATATTTT	NA	TRBV7-9	TRBJ1-3	NA
CASSVDRGEQFF	TGTGCCAGCAGCGTTGACAGGGGTGAGCAGTTCTTC	NA	TRBV9	TRBJ2-1	TRBD1
CASSLAVDRVYGYTF	TGCGCCAGCAGCTTGGCCGTTGACAGGGTCTATGGCTACACCTTC	NA	TRBV5-1	TRBJ1-2	TRBD1
CASRITGSALGEQYF	TGTGCCAGCAGGATTACAGGGTCAGCTTTGGGCGAGCAGTACTTC	few	TRBV28	TRBJ2-7	NA
CAWSVRRQGFTGELFF	TGTGCCTGGAGTGTTCGACGACAGGGTTTCACCGGGGAGCTGTTTTTT	few	TRBV30	TRBJ2-2	TRBD1
CASPAGGASINSPLHF	TGTGCCAGCCCCGCAGGGGGCGCCTCTATTAATTCACCCCTCCACTTT	NA	TRBV21-1	TRBJ1-6	NA
CASRKDRAGEKLFF	TGCGCCAGCAGGAAGGACAGGGCGGGAGAAAAACTGTTTTTT	NA	TRBV10-2	TRBJ1-4	TRBD1
CATSHSGGAQETQYF	TGTGCCACCTCACATAGCGGGGGTGCACAAGAGACCCAGTACTTC	NA	TRBV3-1/TRBV3-2	TRBJ2-5	TRBD2
CAWNGGAGNEQFF	TGTGCCTGGAACGGGGGGGCCGGGAATGAGCAGTTCTTC	NA	TRBV30	TRBJ2-1	TRBD2
CSVGANPNSPLHF	TGCAGCGTTGGGGCAAACCCCAATTCACCCCTCCACTTT	NA	TRBV29-1	TRBJ1-6	NA
CASSILGDRADQPQHF	TGTGCCAGTAGTATCTTGGGGGACAGGGCCGATCAGCCCCAGCATTTT	NA	TRBV19	TRBJ1-5	TRBD1
CASSNSRVQETQYF	TGTGCCAGCAGTAACTCCAGGGTCCAAGAGACCCAGTACTTC	NA	TRBV6-5	TRBJ2-5	NA
CASSEESSLSSYNSPLHF	TGTGCCAGCAGTGAAGAGAGCTCCCTTAGCTCCTATAATTCACCCCTCCACTTT	NA	TRBV2	TRBJ1-6	NA
CAISDPGLNYGYTF	TGTGCCATCAGTGACCCGGGGTTGAACTATGGCTACACCTTC	NA	TRBV10-3	TRBJ1-2	NA
CASSFRPGEGNYGYTF	TGTGCCAGCAGCTTCCGTCCCGGAGAGGGTAACTATGGCTACACCTTC	NA	TRBV5-5	TRBJ1-2	NA
CSARQNPSYEQYF	TGCAGCGCCCGACAGAATCCGTCCTACGAGCAGTACTTC	NA	TRBV29-1	TRBJ2-7	NA
CASSSRQGWHGYTF	TGTGCCAGCAGCTCGAGACAGGGATGGCATGGCTACACCTTC	NA	TRBV7-2	TRBJ1-2	TRBD1
CASRYRGETQYF	TGTGCCAGCAGGTACAGGGGAGAGACCCAGTACTTC	NA	TRBV7-8	TRBJ2-5	TRBD1
CASSPTISTGLRGETQYF	TGTGCCAGCAGCCCTACAATCTCGACAGGGTTGAGAGGAGAGACCCAGTACTTC	NA	TRBV7-7	TRBJ2-5	TRBD1
CAWSVGRQVNGYTF	TGTGCCTGGAGTGTTGGACGACAGGTGAATGGCTACACCTTC	NA	TRBV30	TRBJ1-2	NA
CASSPRGPDTGELFF	TGTGCCAGCAGCCCCCGAGGCCCCGACACCGGGGAGCTGTTTTTT	NA	TRBV11-2	TRBJ2-2	NA
CAIQGANTEAFF	TGTGCCATACAGGGGGCGAACACTGAAGCTTTCTTT	NA	TRBV2	TRBJ1-1	TRBD1
CASRPRTYNSPLHF	TGTGCCAGCAGACCCAGGACTTATAATTCACCCCTCCACTTT	once	TRBV6-5	TRBJ1-6	NA
CASTGGPNYGYTF	TGTGCCAGCACGGGGGGCCCTAACTATGGCTACACCTTC	NA	TRBV27	TRBJ1-2	NA
CARRNPARIVKNYGYTF	TGTGCCAGACGGAATCCAGCGAGGATAGTAAAAAACTATGGCTACACCTTC	NA	TRBV2	TRBJ1-2	NA
CASSKYRETNGYTF	TGTGCCAGCAGCAAATACAGGGAGACGAATGGCTACACCTTC	NA	TRBV6-2/TRBV6-3	TRBJ1-2	NA
CASSGGLLTDTQYF	TGTGCCAGCAGCGGAGGACTCCTCACAGATACGCAGTATTTT	NA	TRBV9	TRBJ2-3	NA
CASSSRAYNEKLFF	TGCGCCAGCAGCTCCCGTGCCTATAATGAAAAACTGTTTTTT	once	TRBV4-1	TRBJ1-4	NA